This TCR beta chain is drawn from a study of somatic mutations in cytotoxic T cells in rheumatoid arthritis. Study context: Blood (under 32 ml EDTA) from each patient was taken right after diagnosis, before any treatment. Several of the V beta antibody-stained T-cell populations were flow-sorted at nearly 100% purity; V beta1+ cells were among them and were sequenced for TCRB.

V lost 6 bases and J lost 5; bases outside the gene matches: 25. The CDR3 extends over 20 amino acids. Germline V gene sequence: CDR1 MNHEY, CDR2 SMNVEV (reference sequence). This clone was observed a handful of times. Produced via immunoSEQ multiplex PCR; TCRdb's table is partial and in-frame only. Here the sample spans more than 9,000 clones, about 79% being singletons. The sequenced sample consisted of CD8+ T cells sorted from blood. The chain employs TRBV27 and TRBJ2-7, with 10 bases identical to TRBD2. This TCR came from an adult with rheumatoid arthritis. CDR3 nucleotide sequence: TGTGCCAGCAGCAAAGGGGCCGGTAGCGGGAGGCCCTATGCGGGTAACGAGCAGTACTTC. Its translation is CASSKGAGSGRPYAGNEQYF.